Following are 26 T cell receptor beta chains from one sample sequenced in a study of T cells in Graves' hyperthyroidism and ophthalmopathy. Amplification of TCR beta CDR3 regions used RNA as the template. The TCR CDR3 first-round RT-PCR relied on the HTBI primer set. TCRdb redid the calling of the multiplex PCR reads with MiXCR, one entry per CDR3 protein. In the table there are around 60,000 distinct CDR3 sequences, around 50% of which are singletons. The sequencing sample was made of blood. Source of these receptors: a woman between 25 and 40 years old with Graves' ophthalmopathy.

The chain joins TRBV11-2 to TRBJ1-5; D is ambiguous. Trimming took off 5 bases at V and 11 bases at J, with 13 bases between the two ends. CDR3 length: 12 residues. Looked up from germline, CDR1 is SGHAT and CDR2 is FQNNGV. CDR3 amino acids: CASSVSEGSQHF. In nucleotides, the CDR3 is TGTGCCAGCAGCGTTTCTGAGGGATCCCAGCATTTT.

The gene calls are TRBV7-9 and TRBJ1-1; 9 bases map to TRBD1. CDR1 is SEHNR and CDR2 is FQNEAQ in the germline V gene (reference sequence). CDR3 length: 16 residues. V lost 2 bases and J lost 5; bases outside the gene matches: 9. CDR3 sequence reads: CASSLTTGGGETEAFF. The CDR3, as DNA: TGTGCCAGCAGCTTAACGACAGGGGGAGGAGAGACTGAAGCTTTCTTT.

This clonotype was recorded at least ten times. The gene calls are TRBV5-4 and TRBJ2-1; 8 bases map to TRBD2. CDR3 length: 14 residues. Germline values: CDR1 SGHNT, CDR2 YYREEE (reference sequence). Unmatched junction bases numbered 5, after V lost 3 bases and J lost 6 bases. CDR3 nucleotide sequence: TGTGCCAGCAGCTCACCCGGGACTAGCAATGAGCAGTTCTTC. Translating it yields CASSSPGTSNEQFF.

Comments on this clonotype: The junction does not match germline at one end; this may be a read error. The rearrangement links TRBV7-7 to TRBJ2-1, with 9 bases that match TRBD2. Germline-derived CDR1 and CDR2 are SSHAT and FNYEAQ (reference sequence). This CDR3 is 14 amino acids long. The CDR3 loop reads CASSPGPAGGKQFF. The CDR3 nucleotides read TGTGCTAGCAGCCCGGGACCAGCGGGAGGAAAGCAGTTCTTC.

This clonotype was picked up many times. This chain uses TRBV20-1 with TRBJ1-5, with D possibly TRBD1 on 6 matching bases. Germline CDR1 DFQATT, CDR2 SNEGSKA (reference sequence). The CDR3 is made up of 13 amino acids. The V end was cut by 5 bases, the J end by 0 bases, with 8 bases between. CDR3 protein: CSAGQSSNQPQHF. Written as DNA, the CDR3 is TGCAGTGCTGGACAGTCTAGCAATCAGCCCCAGCATTTT.

This clonotype has ten or more counts. The V call is TRBV7-9, the J call TRBJ2-7; 7 bases match TRBD2. The germline CDR1 and CDR2 sequences are SEHNR and FQNEAQ (reference sequence). This CDR3 has 14 residues. Trimming at V came to 5 bases and at J to 6 bases, leaving 10 bases not matched to a gene. For the CDR3, the DNA is TGTGCCAGCAGCCTAAGCGGGATCTCCCTCGAGCAGTACTTC. This gives the protein CASSLSGISLEQYF. Combining the CDR3 with reference TRBV7-9 and TRBJ2-7 gives the whole variable domain DTGVSQNPRHKITKRGQNVTFRCDPISEHNRLYWYRQTLGQGPEFLTYFQNEAQLEKSRLLSDRFSAERPKGSFSTLEIQRTEQGDSAMYLCASSLSGISLEQYFGPGTRLTVT.

This clonotype was picked up many times. A much more abundant neighbour one base away suggests this may be a read error. This chain uses TRBV24-1 with TRBJ2-5, with TRBD1 identical over 11 bases. CDR1 is KGHDR, CDR2 SFDVKD, per germline. The ends lost 7 bases at V and 5 bases at J; junction bases unmatched: 2. The CDR3 covers 13 residues. This CDR3 is CATRGQGDETQYF. The CDR3 DNA reads as TGTGCCACCAGGGGACAGGGGGATGAGACCCAGTACTTC.

Ten or more counts support this clonotype. The chain combines TRBV10-3 with TRBJ1-1; D is perhaps TRBD1 (5 bases). This CDR3 is built from 13 residues. V lost 6 bases and J lost 0, with 8 bases in between. CDR1 and CDR2 from the germline V gene are ENHRY and SYGVKD. The CDR3 here is CAIRGPMNTEAFF. In DNA form, the CDR3 reads TGTGCCATCAGGGGACCGATGAACACTGAAGCTTTCTTT.

V is TRBV6-5 and J is TRBJ1-1, with 8 bases matching TRBD1. Germline V gives CDR1 MNHEY, CDR2 SVGAGI. V trimming: 6 bases; J trimming: 4 bases; junction bases outside the gene matches: 4. This CDR3 contains 13 residues. CDR3 loop: CASRPTGGTEAFF. The DNA of the CDR3 is TGTGCCAGCAGACCTACAGGGGGCACTGAAGCTTTCTTT.

This clonotype was counted at least ten times. The CDR3 spells CASSLFPKDTQYF. CDR3 DNA sequence: TGTGCCAGCAGCTTATTCCCCAAAGATACGCAGTATTTT. V gene TRBV7-3 combines with J gene TRBJ2-3; D call uncertain. Germline-derived CDR1 and CDR2 are SGHTA and FQGTGA. This CDR3 contains 13 residues. The V and J ends lost 2 bases and 5 bases respectively, with 8 bases between them.

For this clonotype: Mismatch with germline at one junction end may stem from a read error. This chain uses TRBV10-3 with TRBJ1-2; maybe TRBD1 (5 bases). Germline V gene data show CDR1 as ENHRY and CDR2 as SYGVKD. CDR3 size: 12 residues. The CDR3 loop is CAISEGAYGYAF. The CDR3 DNA sequence: TGTGCCATCAGTGAAGGGGCCTATGGCTACGCCTTC.

With regard to this clonotype: A read error is likely, as this CDR3 ends without the conserved phenylalanine or tryptophan. Because the CDR3's place on the DNA is in doubt, the DNA is left out and the CDR3 is given as listed by TCRdb. The chain combines TRBV20-1 with TRBJ1-4. The germline gives CDR1 DFQATT, CDR2 SNEGSKA (reference sequence). The CDR3 spans 9 residues, counting both ends. CDR3: CSARNPVGY.

This clonotype was counted many times. V usage is TRBV7-9 and J usage is TRBJ2-7; D not resolved. This CDR3 is 12 amino acids long. The germline V and J ends were trimmed by 2 bases and 4 bases, with 6 bases remaining between them. CDR1 is SEHNR and CDR2 is FQNEAQ in the germline V gene (reference sequence). CDR3 sequence (DNA): TGTGCCAGCAGCTTACTCCGGTACGAGCAGTACTTC. It encodes CASSLLRYEQYF.

This clonotype showed up just a few times. This chain links TRBV30 with TRBJ2-1; perhaps TRBD2 as D (6 bases). This CDR3 has 14 residues. Looked up from germline, CDR1 is GTSNPN and CDR2 is SVGIG (reference sequence). The V end lost 2 bases, the J end lost 8 bases, and 16 bases lay between the germline ends. DNA for the CDR3: TGTGCCTGGAGTTCCAATCGGGAGTGGGATGAGCAGTTCTTC. It encodes CAWSSNREWDEQFF.

Note on this clonotype: This may arise from a read error, as a much more abundant clone is one base away. The chain combines TRBV28 with TRBJ1-5; D is perhaps TRBD1 (5 bases). Germline lookup yields CDR1 MDHEN and CDR2 SYDVKM. Trimming took 6 bases from V and 2 from J, leaving 11 bases between them. The CDR3 is 14 residues long. The CDR3 protein is CASRGRECNQPQHF. Written as DNA, the CDR3 is TGTGCCAGCAGGGGACGGGAGTGCAATCAGCCCCAGCATTTT.

This clonotype was seen repeatedly, ten times or more. The genes are TRBV11-2 and TRBJ1-6; 8 nucleotides match TRBD1. Germline V CDR1 and CDR2: SGHAT, FQNNGV. Trimming took 5 bases from V and 10 from J; bases not matched to a gene: 10. This CDR3 is 15 amino acids long. CDR3: CASSTLRGRSSPLHF. DNA for the CDR3: TGTGCCAGCAGCACTCTCAGGGGGCGTTCGTCACCCCTCCACTTT.

This clonotype occurred many times. This chain links TRBV2 with TRBJ2-7; TRBD1 matches 10 bases. Germline values: CDR1 SNHLY, CDR2 FYNNEI. The CDR3 sequence is 15 residues long. The J segment lost 2 bases and the V segment lost 2 bases, leaving 3 bases of the junction unmatched. DNA for the CDR3: TGTGCCAGCAGTGAATCCGGACAGGGGGCCTACGAGCAGTACTTC. This gives the protein CASSESGQGAYEQYF.

On this clonotype: The DNA is omitted, as the CDR3 cannot be located on it reliably, and the CDR3 follows TCRdb's listing. The chain joins TRBV20-1 to TRBJ1-5; whether TRBD1, the table's D call, matches the DNA was not checked. Including both end residues, the CDR3 is 22 amino acids long. Germline assignment: CDR1 DFQATT and CDR2 SNEGSKA (reference sequence). The CDR3 here is CSANLRTGGSEKLFFGSGTQHF.

In this sample, this clonotype turned up once. The CDR3 loop reads CASSLRQGDYGYTF. The CDR3 region has the DNA TGTGCCAGCAGCCTACGACAGGGCGACTATGGCTACACCTTC. This chain connects TRBV7-2 to TRBJ1-2, with 7 bases that match TRBD1. The CDR3 runs to 14 residues. V gave up 5 bases and J gave up 3 bases; unmatched junction bases: 6. Germline V gene sequence: CDR1 SGHTA, CDR2 FQGNSA.

In this sample, this clonotype turned up many times. The CDR3 DNA reads as TGTGCCAGCAGCCAGTGGAAGTCAAATTCACCCCTCCACTTT. This codes for CASSQWKSNSPLHF. The chain links TRBV11-2 to TRBJ1-6, with D unresolved. V was pared by 5 bases and J by 7 bases, with 12 bases between. Per germline, CDR1 SGHAT and CDR2 FQNNGV. This CDR3 is 14 amino acids long. Combining the CDR3 with reference TRBV11-2 and TRBJ1-6 gives the whole variable domain EAGVAQSPRYKIIEKRQSVAFWCNPISGHATLYWYQQILGQGPKLLIQFQNNGVVDDSQLPKDRFSAERLKGVDSTLKIQPAKLEDSAVYLCASSQWKSNSPLHFGNGTRLTVT.

This clonotype was seen many times. The V call is TRBV19, the J call TRBJ1-1; TRBD1 matches 7 bases. The trim removed 2 bases at V and 4 bases at J, leaving 13 bases unmatched. CDR1 and CDR2 from the germline V gene are LNHDA and SQIVND (reference sequence). The length of the CDR3 is 17 residues. This chain's CDR3 is CASSIYETGLTGTEAFF. The CDR3 DNA reads TGTGCCAGTAGTATATACGAGACAGGGCTCACCGGCACTGAAGCTTTCTTT. Complete variable domain (other parts from reference TRBV19 and TRBJ1-1): DGGITQSPKYLFRKEGQNVTLSCEQNLNHDAMYWYRQDPGQGLRLIYYSQIVNDFQKGDIAEGYSVSREKKESFPLTVTSAQKNPTAFYLCASSIYETGLTGTEAFFGQGTRLTVV.

This clonotype was seen many times. This chain joins TRBV28 and TRBJ2-7, with D hard to call. The CDR3 runs 11 residues. The V gene's germline CDR1 is MDHEN and CDR2 SYDVKM. The V end was cut by 6 bases, the J end by 7 bases, with 10 bases between. The chain's CDR3 is CASSNRAEQYF. CDR3 in DNA: TGTGCCAGCAGCAACCGAGCAGAGCAGTACTTC.

Comments on this clonotype: A read error may be the cause here, since a much bigger clone is one base away. As DNA, the CDR3 is TGTGCCAGCAGTTTAAGGGGGGCCAACGTCCTGACTTTC. Residues: CASSLRGANVLTF. The rearrangement uses TRBV12-3 or TRBV12-4 and TRBJ2-6; no clear D gene. This CDR3 contains 13 residues. V was shortened by 2 bases and J by 4 bases, with 3 bases between the two germline ends.

This clonotype was counted ten times or more. CDR3 region: CASSFGAGYTF. The CDR3 nucleotides are TGTGCCAGCAGTTTTGGGGCTGGCTACACCTTC. The chain is built from TRBV12-3 or TRBV12-4 and TRBJ1-2; a weak D match, TRBD1 (5 bases). CDR3 length: 11 amino acids. The V and J ends lost 3 bases and 7 bases respectively, with 6 bases between them.

Notes on this clonotype: Because it lacks the conserved phenylalanine or tryptophan at the end, this CDR3 is likely a read error. The chain recombines TRBV7-8 with TRBJ2-2; D unresolved. The V end was cut by 7 bases, the J end by 1 base, with 7 bases between. CDR3 length: 13 residues. In germline, CDR1 is SGHVS, CDR2 FQNEAQ. The CDR3 region has the DNA TGTGCCAGCATCCCGGGGAACACCGGGGAGCTGTTTCCT. Its protein is CASIPGNTGELFP.

The sample holds many counts of this clonotype. This chain uses TRBV4-1 with TRBJ1-1, with D unclear. This CDR3 is 16 amino acids long. Trimming shortened V by 0 bases and J by 3 bases, and 14 bases separated the two germline ends. Germline CDR1 reads MGHRA; CDR2 reads YSYEKL. CDR3 sequence (DNA): TGCGCCAGCAGCCAAGACGGGGTAAATCGGGACACTGAAGCTTTCTTT. Translating it yields CASSQDGVNRDTEAFF.